A selection of T cell receptor beta chains follows, all from one sample in a study of tumor and adjacent non-tumor tissue in lung cancer. Each CDR3 protein gets one entry after TCRdb re-called the multiplex PCR reads with MiXCR. This table holds under 250,000 distinct CDR3 sequences, about 71% found once. Source material: lung tumor tissue. The receptors derive from a man in his fifties or sixties with non-small cell lung cancer. The CDR3 runs from the conserved cysteine through the conserved F or W. D genes are given only for firm matches. Clone size is given for some rows only: seen once, a few or many times, or a class if the clone is expanded.

j_gene | v_gene | d_gene | abundance | CDR3aa | CDR3nt
TRBJ2-3 | TRBV27 | NA | NA | CASIPSGAPVGDTQYF | TGTGCCAGCATTCCCTCCGGGGCCCCGGTGGGAGATACGCAGTATTTT
TRBJ2-1 | TRBV11-1 | NA | NA | CASSLAIRDNAYEQFF | TGTGCCAGCAGCTTAGCGATTCGTGACAACGCATACGAGCAGTTCTTC
TRBJ2-1 | TRBV4-3 | TRBD2 | many | CASSDSSGKGEQFF | TGCGCCAGCAGCGACTCTAGCGGGAAGGGTGAGCAGTTCTTC
TRBJ2-5 | TRBV11-2 | TRBD2 | NA | CGSSLDRLGGGETQYF | TGTGGCAGCAGCTTAGATCGTTTGGGCGGGGGAGAGACCCAGTACTTC
TRBJ2-3 | TRBV29-1 | NA | NA | CSVTGGLVSTYTQYF | TGCAGCGTCACGGGGGGCCTTGTTAGCACATATACGCAGTATTTT
TRBJ2-7 | TRBV11-1 | NA | NA | CTSSLNSYFYEQYF | TGTACCAGCAGCTTAAACAGCTACTTCTACGAGCAGTACTTC
TRBJ2-7 | TRBV11-3 | NA | NA | CVSSYSTGPSYEQYF | TGTGTCAGCAGCTATAGTACAGGCCCCTCCTACGAGCAGTACTTC
TRBJ2-7 | TRBV20-1 | TRBD1 | NA | CSASRRDRSYRDEQYF | TGCAGTGCTTCGCGGCGGGACAGGTCGTATCGGGACGAGCAGTACTTC
TRBJ2-7 | TRBV20-1 | NA | NA | CSVSPGVISYEQYF | TGCAGTGTTAGCCCAGGAGTCATCTCCTACGAGCAGTACTTC
TRBJ2-2 | TRBV29-1 | NA | many | CSGQEAGNTGELFF | TGCAGCGGCCAGGAAGCAGGAAACACCGGGGAGCTGTTTTTT
TRBJ1-2 | TRBV6-6 | TRBD1 | many | CASSETGVGYTF | TGTGCCAGCAGTGAGACAGGGGTTGGCTACACCTTC
TRBJ1-5 | TRBV7-8 | NA | NA | CANSVVRVSNQPQHF | TGTGCCAACAGCGTGGTCAGGGTTAGCAATCAGCCCCAGCATTTT
TRBJ2-1 | TRBV28 | NA | NA | CASSSPAVNEQFF | TGTGCCAGCAGTTCCCCCGCGGTGAATGAGCAGTTCTTC
TRBJ2-7 | TRBV12-3/TRBV12-4 | NA | NA | CASRLLGTHEQYF | TGTGCCAGCAGGCTACTGGGGACCCACGAGCAGTACTTC
TRBJ1-2 | TRBV28 | NA | NA | CASSLSGDYGYTF | TGTGCCAGCAGTTTATCAGGGGACTATGGCTACACCTTC
TRBJ1-5 | TRBV28 | NA | few | CASSFADSSNQPQHF | TGTGCCAGCAGTTTCGCAGATTCTAGCAATCAGCCCCAGCATTTT
TRBJ2-4 | TRBV12-3/TRBV12-4 | NA | few | CASSPTTGAFAKNIQYF | TGTGCCAGCAGCCCGACGACAGGCGCCTTTGCCAAAAACATTCAGTACTTC
TRBJ2-7 | TRBV11-2 | NA | few | CASSRGRGTLSYEQYF | TGTGCCAGCAGCCGTGGGAGGGGGACTCTCTCATACGAGCAGTACTTC
TRBJ2-5 | TRBV5-6 | NA | NA | CASSLVVHQETQYF | TGTGCCAGCAGCTTGGTGGTGCACCAAGAGACCCAGTACTTC
TRBJ2-6 | TRBV20-1 | NA | many | CSARPESGANVLTF | TGCAGTGCTCGTCCTGAGTCCGGGGCCAACGTCCTGACTTTC
TRBJ2-3 | TRBV6-5 | TRBD2 | NA | CANSYFPTSGGFTDTQYF | TGTGCCAACAGTTACTTTCCGACTAGCGGGGGGTTTACAGATACGCAGTATTTT
TRBJ2-3 | TRBV12-3/TRBV12-4 | NA | NA | CASSLGLDRTDTQYF | TGTGCCAGCAGTTTGGGACTTGACCGCACAGATACGCAGTATTTT
TRBJ2-4 | TRBV20-1 | TRBD2 | NA | CSTSAGGSAKNIQYF | TGTAGTACTAGTGCGGGAGGATCCGCCAAAAACATTCAGTACTTC
TRBJ2-7 | TRBV4-2 | TRBD2 | NA | CASSQDRHPTSGWTYKHYF | TGTGCCAGCAGCCAAGACCGGCACCCCACTAGCGGGTGGACCTACAAGCACTACTTC
TRBJ2-5 | TRBV12-3/TRBV12-4 | NA | NA | CANSLSEKETQYF | TGTGCCAACAGTTTATCGGAAAAAGAGACCCAGTACTTC
TRBJ2-1 | TRBV11-2 | NA | NA | CASSSEAASVQFF | TGTGCCAGCAGTTCAGAAGCGGCTAGCGTGCAGTTCTTC
TRBJ2-7 | TRBV6-5 | NA | NA | CTSGNGGITHYVQYF | TGTACCAGCGGCAATGGGGGAATCACTCACTACGTGCAGTACTTC
TRBJ1-1 | TRBV10-2 | TRBD1 | NA | CDSSEMFRTGVTEAFF | TGCGACAGCAGTGAGATGTTTCGGACAGGGGTCACTGAAGCTTTCTTT
TRBJ1-2 | TRBV28 | NA | NA | CASSSTGLGYTF | TGTGCCAGCAGTTCAACAGGGTTGGGCTACACCTTC
TRBJ2-1 | TRBV12-3/TRBV12-4 | TRBD2 | NA | CVSLDSASGALRLFF | TGTGTCAGCCTCGACTCGGCTAGCGGGGCCTTGAGGCTGTTCTTC
TRBJ2-1 | TRBV4-3 | TRBD2 | NA | CASSRDPAGGPNEQFF | TGCGCTAGCAGCCGAGATCCGGCGGGAGGACCCAATGAGCAGTTCTTC
TRBJ1-1 | TRBV6-2/TRBV6-3 | TRBD1 | many | CASSYEDRARQAFF | TGTGCCAGCAGTTACGAGGACAGGGCCCGGCAAGCTTTCTTT
TRBJ2-5 | TRBV13 | TRBD1 | NA | CASSLEGQSQETQYF | TGTGCCAGCAGCTTAGAGGGACAGTCCCAAGAGACCCAGTACTTC
TRBJ2-3 | TRBV7-8 | NA | few | CASSLALRGSRGDTQYF | TGTGCCAGCAGCTTAGCGTTGCGCGGGTCCCGGGGGGATACGCAGTATTTT
TRBJ2-7 | TRBV11-2 | TRBD2 | NA | CASRSVGLAGRGYEQYF | TGTGCCAGCAGGTCGGTGGGACTAGCGGGGCGGGGCTACGAGCAGTACTTC
TRBJ1-1 | TRBV7-9 | NA | many | CASSQNMETEAFF | TGTGCCAGCAGCCAAAATATGGAGACTGAAGCTTTCTTT
TRBJ1-1 | TRBV6-5 | NA | many | CASSYATVDTEAFF | TGTGCCAGCAGTTACGCTACAGTGGACACTGAAGCTTTCTTT
TRBJ1-6 | TRBV11-2 | TRBD1 | NA | CAISQTGGSPPIHF | TGTGCCATTAGCCAGACAGGGGGTTCACCACCCATCCACTTT
TRBJ2-7 | TRBV11-2 | NA | NA | CASWKGVEQYF | TGTGCCAGCTGGAAAGGGGTCGAGCAATACTTC
TRBJ1-3 | TRBV6-1 | NA | NA | CASSFKPAGSDTIDF | TGTGCCAGCAGTTTCAAACCGGCAGGGTCGGACACCATAGATTTT
TRBJ1-1 | TRBV10-1 | NA | NA | CASSESPWGADTEAFF | TGCGCCAGCAGTGAGTCTCCTTGGGGGGCGGACACTGAAGCTTTCTTT
TRBJ2-1 | TRBV11-3 | NA | NA | CASSLHRGRVGDNEQFF | TGTGCCAGCAGCTTACATAGGGGGAGGGTAGGAGATAATGAGCAGTTCTTC
TRBJ1-2 | TRBV6-5 | NA | NA | CARSYDKNYGYTF | TGTGCCAGAAGTTACGACAAGAACTATGGCTACACCTTC
TRBJ2-2 | TRBV20-1 | NA | NA | CNAPRRVGGTWELFF | TGCAATGCGCCCCGGCGGGTGGGTGGCACCTGGGAGCTGTTTTTT
TRBJ1-5 | TRBV11-2 | TRBD1 | NA | CASSIRQGQPLHF | TGTGCCAGCAGCATTAGACAGGGTCAGCCCCTGCATTTT
TRBJ2-5 | TRBV6-6 | TRBD2 | NA | CASSYSSSGRAVGTQYF | TGTGCCAGTAGTTACTCGAGTAGCGGGAGGGCCGTAGGGACCCAGTACTTC